The 4 T cell receptor beta chains below all came from one sample that was sequenced in a study of cytomegalovirus exposure and HLA in healthy donors. This PCR relied on a set of 60 Vbeta primers and 13 Jbeta primers. The data were produced by immunoSEQ multiplex PCR, yet TCRdb's version contains in-frame clones alone and is incomplete. This sample yields about 110,000 clones, of which around three quarters are seen a single time; roughly 0.9% belongs to the top ten. The sequenced material came from PBMCs. Every receptor here comes from a woman under 40 in good health and CMV-seronegative.

The chain joins TRBV5-1 to TRBJ1-1, with D tentatively TRBD1 (6 bases). The germline V gene encodes CDR1 SGHRS and CDR2 YFSETQ. The CDR3 has 14 residues. The V gene lost 3 bases and the J gene lost 2 bases, with 11 bases spanning the gap. The CDR3 DNA sequence: TGCGCCAGCAGCTGGGCGACAGGCAACACTGAAGCTTTCTTT. This translates into CASSWATGNTEAFF.

The genes are TRBV9 and TRBJ1-1; 7 bases map to TRBD1. The ends lost 0 bases at V and 5 bases at J; junction bases unmatched: 4. The V gene's germline CDR1 is SGDLS and CDR2 YYNGEE. CDR3 length equals 14 residues. The DNA of the CDR3 is TGTGCCAGCAGCGTAGTCAGGGGGTTTACTGAAGCTTTCTTT. The encoded protein is CASSVVRGFTEAFF.

The rearrangement uses TRBV7-8 and TRBJ1-1; D call uncertain. The CDR3 loop spans 14 amino acids. The V and J ends lost 6 bases and 1 base respectively, with 12 bases between them. The germline CDR1 and CDR2 sequences are SGHVS and FQNEAQ. CDR3 DNA: TGTGCCAGCAGTCCTATTGGAGGGAACACTGAAGCTTTCTTT. Translating it yields CASSPIGGNTEAFF.

The chain recombines TRBV12-5 with TRBJ1-1; TRBD1 agrees at 7 bases. Germline assignment: CDR1 LGHNT and CDR2 FRNRAP. J was trimmed by 8 bases and V by 1 base; bases with no gene match: 7. The CDR3 has 14 residues. The CDR3 reads CASGLDGTAEEAFF. Written as DNA, the CDR3 is TGTGCTAGTGGTTTGGACGGGACAGCAGAAGAAGCTTTCTTT.